Listed here are 32 T cell receptor beta chains from one sample, sequenced in a study of shared clonotypes between healthy human individuals. Assay used: immunoSEQ multiplex PCR; TCRdb lists only in-frame clones, some missing. The data show 450,000 to 600,000 clones, approximately 85% seen once. The sample was PBMCs. The receptors derive from a woman between 40 and 50 years old in good health. Some clones in this sample may be carry-over from other donors' samples.

The chain carries TRBV5-5 and TRBJ1-1; no firm D call. There are 14 residues in the CDR3. The V end lost 0 bases, the J end lost 1 base, and 7 bases lay between the germline ends. Germline V CDR1 and CDR2: SGHKS, YYEKEE (reference sequence). CDR3 region: CASSLEWENTEAFF. The CDR3 nucleotides are TGTGCCAGCAGCTTGGAATGGGAGAACACTGAAGCTTTCTTT.

This clone appeared once. V and J are TRBV20-1 and TRBJ2-1; D is unresolved. This CDR3 spans 11 amino acids. The germline V and J ends were trimmed by 5 bases and 6 bases, with 8 bases remaining between them. Germline V gene sequence: CDR1 DFQATT, CDR2 SNEGSKA (reference sequence). The CDR3 here is CSARSSNEQFF. In nucleotides, the CDR3 is TGCAGTGCTCGCTCAAGCAATGAGCAGTTCTTC.

This chain uses TRBV7-2 with TRBJ1-1; 8 bases fit TRBD1. CDR1 and CDR2 from the germline V gene are SGHTA and FQGNSA. CDR3 size: 13 residues. V was clipped by 3 bases and J by 10 bases; unmatched bases: 7. The CDR3 sequence: CASSLDREGGAFF. CDR3 in DNA: TGTGCCAGCAGCTTGGACAGGGAAGGCGGAGCTTTCTTT.

Note on this clone: Other DNA sequences in this specimen translate into the identical CDR3. The CDR3 here is CAISEGRGTDTQYF. In DNA, the CDR3 is TGTGCCATCAGTGAGGGCAGGGGGACAGATACGCAGTATTTT. The chain employs TRBV10-3 and TRBJ2-3, with TRBD1 matching 7 bases. The ends lost 2 bases at V and 3 bases at J; junction bases unmatched: 2. The CDR3 runs 14 residues. Germline loops: CDR1 ENHRY, CDR2 SYGVKD.

This clone came up a few times. The chain has TRBV18 and TRBJ2-5; no firm D call. This CDR3 is 12 amino acids long. Trimming took off 5 bases at V and 0 bases at J, with 4 bases between the two ends. Germline V lookup: CDR1 KGHSH, CDR2 LQKENI. The CDR3 DNA follows: TGTGCCAGCTCAACAAACCAAGAGACCCAGTACTTC. Translating gives CASSTNQETQYF.

The chain employs TRBV7-9 and TRBJ2-5, with D maybe TRBD2 (6 bases). This CDR3 is built from 15 residues. V was cut by 3 bases and J by 5 bases, with 16 bases left in between. Germline values: CDR1 SEHNR, CDR2 FQNEAQ (reference sequence). The CDR3 nucleotides are TGTGCCAGCAGCTTGGGAGGTTCAGGGTGGGAGACCCAGTACTTC. This translates into CASSLGGSGWETQYF.

There are a few counts of this clone. This rearrangement joins TRBV30 to TRBJ1-1; D remains ambiguous. Germline CDR1 is GTSNPN and CDR2 is SVGIG (reference sequence). The ends were cut back, 8 bases at V and 2 bases at J, with 9 bases in the middle. The CDR3 loop spans 11 amino acids. CDR3 protein: CAGSANTEAFF. The CDR3 DNA reads as TGTGCCGGTAGCGCTAACACTGAAGCTTTCTTT.

This rearrangement joins TRBV7-6 to TRBJ2-1; 9 bases map to TRBD2. This CDR3 has 18 residues. From germline, CDR1 is SGHVS and CDR2 FNYEAQ. J was trimmed by 0 bases and V by 4 bases; bases with no gene match: 10. The CDR3 spells CASSSLGVAGVSYNEQFF. CDR3 in DNA: TGTGCCAGCAGCTCCCTCGGGGTAGCGGGAGTCTCCTACAATGAGCAGTTCTTC.

Only a few counts were recorded for this clone. CDR3 DNA: TGTGCCAGCAGCTCAGAAGCGCTAAATTACGCTAATGAGCAGTTCTTC. Residues: CASSSEALNYANEQFF. The chain uses TRBV5-5 and TRBJ2-1; D is unresolved. Trimming pared 3 bases from V and 7 bases from J, leaving 20 bases between. The CDR3 is made up of 16 amino acids. Per germline, CDR1 SGHKS and CDR2 YYEKEE (reference sequence).

The V call is TRBV4-3, the J call TRBJ2-7; the match to TRBD2 covers 8 bases. The length of the CDR3 is 17 residues. The trim removed 0 bases at V and 4 bases at J, leaving 11 bases unmatched. Per germline, CDR1 LGHNA and CDR2 YSLEER. The chain's CDR3 is CASSQDGPGLVSYEQYF. The CDR3 DNA reads TGCGCCAGCAGCCAAGATGGTCCGGGACTAGTCTCGTACGAGCAGTACTTC.

This clone was observed a handful of times. The chain employs TRBV7-9 and TRBJ1-1; unclear D gene. V was cut by 5 bases and J by 12 bases, with 10 bases left in between. This CDR3 has 10 residues. From germline, CDR1 is SEHNR and CDR2 FQNEAQ (reference sequence). CDR3 DNA: TGTGCCAGCAGCACCTCCTTACCTTTCTTT. Its protein product is CASSTSLPFF.

V is TRBV5-4 and J is TRBJ2-1; 7 bases fit TRBD1. V shed 0 bases and J 5 bases; nucleotides not matched to a gene: 5. This CDR3 has 15 amino acids. Looked up from germline, CDR1 is SGHNT and CDR2 is YYREEE (reference sequence). The CDR3 coding sequence is TGTGCCAGCAGCTTGGGAGGGGGCTTCAACAATGAGCAGTTCTTC. It yields the protein CASSLGGGFNNEQFF.

In its sample, this clone was seen many times. The same CDR3 also results from other DNA sequences found in this sample. V and J are TRBV6-4 and TRBJ2-2, with D unresolved. This CDR3 is built from 13 residues. The V end was cut by 2 bases, the J end by 3 bases, with 4 bases between. Germline V lookup: CDR1 MRHNA, CDR2 SNTAGT. The CDR3 DNA follows: TGTGCCAGCAGTGACAGGGACACCGGGGAGCTGTTTTTT. This translates into CASSDRDTGELFF.

The chain carries TRBV10-1 and TRBJ2-1, with 14 bases lining up with TRBD2. The CDR3 has 15 residues. Germline CDR1 and CDR2: WNHNN and SYGVQD (reference sequence). V shed 0 bases and J 8 bases; nucleotides not matched to a gene: 0. CDR3 DNA sequence: TGCGCCAGCAGTGAGTCGGGACTAGCGGGAGATGAGCAGTTCTTC. This encodes CASSESGLAGDEQFF.

This chain connects TRBV4-1 to TRBJ1-3; 8 positions agree with TRBD1. From germline, CDR1 is MGHRA and CDR2 YSYEKL. The CDR3 covers 17 residues. V shed 4 bases, J shed 0 bases, and the junction held 8 bases outside the gene matches. CDR3 sequence: CASSPLTGAHSGNTIYF. The CDR3 region has the DNA TGCGCCAGCAGCCCCTTGACAGGGGCCCACTCTGGAAACACCATATATTTT.

This clone turned up a few times. V is TRBV7-9 and J is TRBJ1-1; no reliable D call. Trimming pared 4 bases from V and 8 bases from J, leaving 11 bases between. Looked up from germline, CDR1 is SEHNR and CDR2 is FQNEAQ (reference sequence). The CDR3 contains 12 residues. This CDR3 is CASSSRLLEAFF. The CDR3 DNA sequence: TGTGCCAGCAGCTCCCGCCTTCTCGAAGCTTTCTTT. Complete variable domain (other parts from reference TRBV7-9 and TRBJ1-1): DTGVSQNPRHKITKRGQNVTFRCDPISEHNRLYWYRQTLGQGPEFLTYFQNEAQLEKSRLLSDRFSAERPKGSFSTLEIQRTEQGDSAMYLCASSSRLLEAFFGQGTRLTVV.

This rearrangement joins TRBV19 to TRBJ2-1, with unresolved D. The V and J ends lost 6 bases and 1 base respectively, with 16 bases between them. Germline values: CDR1 LNHDA, CDR2 SQIVND (reference sequence). The CDR3 contains 16 residues. The CDR3 DNA follows: TGTGCCAGTAGCCCTCGGACCCGACCATCCTACAATGAGCAGTTCTTC. This translates into CASSPRTRPSYNEQFF.

About this clone itself: This may stem from a read error, because a much larger clone lies one nucleotide away. The gene calls are TRBV28 and TRBJ2-5, with a possible D match to TRBD2 (7 bases). Trimming pared 2 bases from V and 5 bases from J, leaving 12 bases between. The CDR3 is 14 amino acids. Germline CDR1 is MDHEN and CDR2 is SYDVKM. The CDR3 DNA reads as TGTGCCAGCAGTTTAATAGGGGGGGATGAGACCCAGTACTTC. Encoded protein: CASSLIGGDETQYF.

The V call is TRBV11-2, the J call TRBJ2-7; 8 bases map to TRBD2. The CDR3 extends over 14 amino acids. After removal of 4 bases from V and 4 bases from J, the junction contained 6 bases not matched to a gene. Looked up from germline, CDR1 is SGHAT and CDR2 is FQNNGV. Written as DNA, the CDR3 is TGTGCCAGCAGCTACGGGGTAGCGGGATACGAGCAGTACTTC. It yields the protein CASSYGVAGYEQYF.

The V gene is TRBV19, the J gene TRBJ1-2, with TRBD1 matching 7 bases. The CDR3 contains 15 residues. With V trimmed by 3 bases and J by 4 bases, 8 bases remained unmatched. The germline gives CDR1 LNHDA, CDR2 SQIVND (reference sequence). CDR3 DNA sequence: TGTGCCAGTAGTATCGCCGGACAGGATGTCTATGGCTACACCTTC. Translated: CASSIAGQDVYGYTF.

The chain joins TRBV27 to TRBJ2-3, with D maybe TRBD2 (6 bases). The V gene's germline CDR1 is MNHEY and CDR2 SMNVEV (reference sequence). V lost 6 bases, J lost 2 bases, and 21 bases lay in between. This CDR3 is 17 amino acids long. CDR3 DNA: TGTGCCAGCAGCTCCTCGGACTACCAACTTCCCACAGATACGCAGTATTTT. Its translation is CASSSSDYQLPTDTQYF.

Notes on this clone: This probably arose from a read error, given a far larger clone one base away. The V call is TRBV30, the J call TRBJ2-3; TRBD1 matches 9 bases. The CDR3 is 14 residues long. Germline lookup yields CDR1 GTSNPN and CDR2 SVGIG (reference sequence). The CDR3 loop reads CAWSVTGGPDMQYF. The DNA of the CDR3 is TGTGCCTGGAGTGTTACAGGGGGCCCAGATATGCAGTATTTT.

The chain combines TRBV29-1 with TRBJ2-3; D is perhaps TRBD2 (6 bases). Germline V gives CDR1 SQVTM, CDR2 ANQGSEA. There are 15 residues in the CDR3. Trimming removed 3 bases from V and 3 bases from J, with 16 bases in between. The CDR3: CSVDERGVGTDTQYF. The DNA of the CDR3 is TGCAGCGTTGATGAGCGCGGGGTAGGGACAGATACGCAGTATTTT.

This sequence joins TRBV27 and TRBJ2-7; 8 bases line up with TRBD1. The CDR3 sequence is 13 residues long. Germline CDR1 and CDR2: MNHEY and SMNVEV (reference sequence). The V and J ends lost 4 bases and 4 bases, in that order; junction bases with no gene match: 3. The CDR3: CASSWDRSYEQYF. The CDR3 DNA reads TGTGCCAGCAGTTGGGACAGGAGTTACGAGCAGTACTTC.

The count of this clone is one. The chain combines TRBV7-2 with TRBJ2-5; TRBD2 is a possible D gene (6 bases). CDR3 length equals 15 residues. V dropped 0 bases and J dropped 2 bases, with 10 bases sitting between them. Germline CDR1 is SGHTA and CDR2 is FQGNSA. The CDR3 reads CASSLAAGWQETQYF. The CDR3, as DNA: TGTGCCAGCAGCTTAGCGGCGGGGTGGCAAGAGACCCAGTACTTC.

In DNA, the CDR3 is TGCGCCAGCAGCCAAGAGCAGGGCCTCATGAACACTGAAGCTTTCTTT. Translation gives CASSQEQGLMNTEAFF. J is TRBJ1-1 and V is TRBV4-1; tentatively, D is TRBD1 (5 bases). Trimming removed 0 bases at V and 0 bases at J, with 11 bases between. In germline, CDR1 is MGHRA, CDR2 YSYEKL. CDR3 length equals 16 residues.

This clone has only one observation. The chain is built from TRBV2 and TRBJ2-5, with 7 bases fitting TRBD2. The CDR3 contains 13 residues. V trimming: 6 bases; J trimming: 4 bases; junction bases outside the gene matches: 5. Germline V CDR1 and CDR2: SNHLY, FYNNEI. CDR3: CASSLPGGETQYF. CDR3 sequence (DNA): TGTGCCAGCAGCCTTCCGGGGGGAGAGACCCAGTACTTC.

The gene calls are TRBV9 and TRBJ1-2; TRBD1 is a possible D gene (6 bases). V lost 0 bases and J 2 bases, leaving 11 bases between the germline ends. Per germline, CDR1 SGDLS and CDR2 YYNGEE. CDR3 size: 15 residues. CDR3 DNA: TGTGCCAGCAGCGTAGGAATCCAGGGGAACTATGGCTACACCTTC. Encoded protein: CASSVGIQGNYGYTF.

The CDR3, as DNA: TGTGCCAGCAGTCCTTTCCGGGACAGGGAAAACAATGAGCAGTTCTTC. Translating gives CASSPFRDRENNEQFF. This sequence joins TRBV5-4 and TRBJ2-1, with 9 positions matching TRBD1. Germline-derived CDR1 and CDR2 are SGHNT and YYREEE (reference sequence). The V and J ends lost 5 bases and 5 bases, in that order; junction bases with no gene match: 11. This CDR3 has 16 residues.

In DNA, the CDR3 is TGTGCCAGCAGCTTACAAGGCAATAGGTTGGGCGGCGAGCAGTACTTC. Encoded protein: CASSLQGNRLGGEQYF. The V gene is TRBV7-2, the J gene TRBJ2-7; D call uncertain. CDR3 length: 16 amino acids. Trimming took off 2 bases at V and 6 bases at J, with 20 bases between the two ends. The germline V gene encodes CDR1 SGHTA and CDR2 FQGNSA.

The chain uses TRBV7-2 and TRBJ2-1, with D perhaps matching TRBD2 (6 bases). Germline CDR1 reads SGHTA; CDR2 reads FQGNSA. The CDR3 sequence is 16 residues long. V lost 3 bases and J 0 bases, leaving 12 bases between the germline ends. This chain's CDR3 is CASSFGFGSSYNEQFF. CDR3 in DNA: TGTGCCAGCAGCTTCGGGTTCGGGAGCTCCTACAATGAGCAGTTCTTC.

The J gene is TRBJ1-5, the V gene TRBV6-1; TRBD1 is a possible D gene (5 bases). Germline V gene sequence: CDR1 MNHNS, CDR2 SASEGT. The CDR3 has 15 amino acids. V gave up 4 bases and J gave up 5 bases, with 15 bases separating them. CDR3 amino acids: CASSGTGAEDQPQHF. For the CDR3, the DNA is TGTGCCAGCAGTGGGACCGGGGCCGAAGATCAGCCCCAGCATTTT.